This T cell receptor beta chain was sequenced for a study of blood T cell repertoires in COVID-19. Study context: Samples came from the United States, Italy and Spain, spanning acute and convalescent COVID-19. T cells, B-cell-depleted T cells, or PBMCs provided the cDNA or gDNA that served as material.

In the original workflow: Amplifying reference gene primers gave estimates of nucleated cell counts. Libraries were prepared by immunoSEQ multiplex PCR; TCRdb keeps only in-frame clonotypes and omits some of them. V and J calls and clone size are given by that table; D and trimming were obtained from the DNA. The table has 270,000 or so clones, 85% seen once. The sequencing sample was made of peripheral blood. The TCR was taken from a human donor in a cohort sampled during active COVID-19.

CDR3 nucleotide sequence: TGTGCCAGCAGCTTGACCAGGTTAATGGCCCAGTACTTC. Translated: CASSLTRLMAQYF. The chain is built from TRBV11-2 and TRBJ2-5, with D unresolved. The germline V gene has CDR1 SGHAT and CDR2 FQNNGV. The V end lost 3 bases, the J end lost 9 bases, and 14 bases lay between the germline ends. CDR3 length equals 13 residues.